A selection of T cell receptor beta chains follows, all from one sample in a study of cytomegalovirus exposure and HLA in healthy donors. Clones were sequenced by immunoSEQ multiplex PCR, and TCRdb holds only the in-frame ones, with some missing. The sample comprises about 160,000 clones, around 96% of which are singletons, and around 0.9% rests with the top ten. Sequenced material: PBMCs. Receptors originate from a woman aged 18-30 years in good health and CMV-seronegative. CDR3s include the opening cysteine and the closing phenylalanine or tryptophan. A D gene is named only where the DNA matches it firmly. The size of a clone is reported for some rows only, either as once, few or many, or as a class for expanded clones.

D	V	size	J	CDR3	DNA
.	TRBV13	.	TRBJ1-6	CASSVTASPLHF	TGTGCCAGCAGCGTGACAGCTTCACCCCTCCACTTT
TRBD1	TRBV15	.	TRBJ2-2	CATSRDRTGTHTGELFF	TGTGCCACCAGCAGAGATCGGACAGGGACCCACACCGGGGAGCTGTTTTTT
TRBD2	TRBV9	.	TRBJ2-3	CASNNRPGLFTDTQYF	TGTGCCAGCAACAATAGACCGGGACTATTCACAGATACGCAGTATTTT
.	TRBV4-2	once	TRBJ1-4	CASTPTGTNEKLFF	TGTGCCAGCACCCCCACCGGAACTAATGAAAAACTGTTTTTT
TRBD1	TRBV6-5	.	TRBJ1-5	CASKSDRGGNQPQHF	TGTGCCAGCAAATCAGACAGGGGCGGCAATCAGCCCCAGCATTTT
TRBD1	TRBV6-5	.	TRBJ1-1	CASSFKTGGFAEAFF	TGTGCCAGCAGTTTCAAGACAGGGGGGTTCGCTGAAGCTTTCTTT
TRBD2	TRBV7-9	.	TRBJ2-7	CASSIIAGGREQYF	TGTGCCAGCAGCATCATAGCGGGGGGGCGCGAGCAGTACTTC
.	TRBV10-1	.	TRBJ2-3	CAIRGARRRTQYF	TGCGCCATCAGGGGGGCTAGGAGGAGGACGCAGTATTTT
.	TRBV19	.	TRBJ2-3	CASSDQGLLRTDTQYF	TGTGCCAGTAGTGATCAGGGGCTCCTCCGCACAGATACGCAGTATTTT
TRBD1	TRBV5-1	once	TRBJ2-5	CASSVGQGKQETQYF	TGCGCCAGCAGCGTAGGACAGGGGAAACAAGAGACCCAGTACTTC
.	TRBV5-4	.	TRBJ1-2	CASSLGQQNYGYTF	TGTGCCAGCAGCTTGGGACAGCAGAACTATGGCTACACCTTC
TRBD1	TRBV6-5	.	TRBJ1-2	CASSKSGTAGYTF	TGTGCCAGCAGTAAGTCCGGGACAGCTGGCTACACCTTC
TRBD2	TRBV7-9	.	TRBJ2-4	CASSSSLGLAKENIQYF	TGTGCCAGCAGCTCCTCCCTTGGACTAGCGAAGGAAAACATTCAGTACTTC
.	TRBV23-1	.	TRBJ1-1	CASLRGGTEAFF	TGCGCCAGCCTCCGGGGGGGCACTGAAGCTTTCTTT
TRBD1	TRBV7-2	.	TRBJ1-2	CASSSRTGFIGYTF	TGTGCCAGCAGCTCACGGACAGGGTTCATCGGCTACACCTTC
TRBD2	TRBV27	.	TRBJ2-6	CASRLAGGPGANVLTF	TGTGCCAGCAGGCTAGCGGGGGGGCCTGGGGCCAACGTCCTGACTTTC
TRBD1	TRBV7-2	.	TRBJ1-2	CASSLASGQGHGYTF	TGTGCCAGCAGCTTAGCGTCGGGACAGGGGCATGGCTACACCTTC
.	TRBV15	.	TRBJ1-1	CATSRGGWTEAFF	TGTGCCACCAGCAGAGGAGGGTGGACTGAAGCTTTCTTT
TRBD2	TRBV7-2	.	TRBJ2-3	CASSASLAGGPGDTQYF	TGTGCCAGCAGCGCAAGCTTAGCGGGGGGGCCAGGGGATACGCAGTATTTT
.	TRBV20-1	.	TRBJ1-2	CSATGGQGYTF	TGCAGTGCTACGGGGGGTCAAGGCTACACCTTC
TRBD1	TRBV7-9	few	TRBJ2-7	CASSPTGVYEQYF	TGTGCCAGCAGCCCGACAGGGGTCTACGAGCAGTACTTC
TRBD2	TRBV11-2	.	TRBJ2-5	CASSFSGGSSKETQYF	TGTGCCAGCAGCTTTAGCGGGGGGTCGTCCAAGGAGACCCAGTACTTC
.	TRBV7-3	.	TRBJ2-7	CASSGSGSDPYEQYF	TGTGCCAGCAGCGGCTCCGGGTCAGACCCCTACGAGCAGTACTTC
.	TRBV4-3	.	TRBJ2-7	CASSQDLGLASYEQYF	TGCGCCAGCAGCCAAGATTTAGGCCTAGCTTCCTACGAGCAGTACTTC
.	TRBV7-3	.	TRBJ2-1	CASSPQTPLSEQFF	TGTGCCAGCAGCCCACAGACCCCTTTGAGTGAGCAGTTCTTC
TRBD2	TRBV29-1	.	TRBJ2-7	CSVAGTSGTYEQYF	TGCAGCGTCGCCGGGACTAGCGGGACTTACGAGCAGTACTTC
TRBD1	TRBV19	.	TRBJ2-6	CASRTGGGGANVLTF	TGTGCCAGTAGGACAGGGGGAGGTGGGGCCAACGTCCTGACTTTC
.	TRBV16	.	TRBJ1-2	CASSQRSGPDSYTF	TGTGCCAGCAGCCAAAGAAGCGGACCCGACAGCTACACCTTC
.	TRBV5-1	.	TRBJ2-3	CASSQDNSGTQYF	TGCGCCAGCAGCCAGGATAATTCTGGTACGCAGTATTTT
TRBD1	TRBV7-2	.	TRBJ2-1	CASSPHRGMDEQFF	TGTGCCAGCAGCCCCCACAGGGGGATGGATGAGCAGTTCTTC
.	TRBV7-2	.	TRBJ1-1	CASSLGGLAFF	TGTGCCAGCAGCTTAGGAGGGTTGGCTTTCTTT
.	TRBV5-4	.	TRBJ1-1	CASSLKQAEAFF	TGTGCCAGCAGCTTGAAACAGGCAGAAGCTTTCTTT
.	TRBV19	many	TRBJ2-7	CARNRVGVYEQYF	TGTGCCAGAAACAGGGTGGGGGTCTACGAGCAGTACTTC
TRBD2	TRBV7-9	.	TRBJ2-3	CASSSSGGAADTQYF	TGTGCCAGCAGTAGTAGCGGGGGGGCCGCAGATACGCAGTATTTT
TRBD1	TRBV2	.	TRBJ2-1	CASTGLRTGNEQFF	TGTGCCAGCACTGGACTGAGGACAGGCAATGAGCAGTTCTTC
.	TRBV30	.	TRBJ2-3	CACENIPDTQYF	TGTGCCTGTGAGAATATCCCAGATACGCAGTATTTT
TRBD1	TRBV2	.	TRBJ2-6	CASRATGISGANVLTF	TGTGCCAGCAGAGCGACAGGGATATCTGGGGCCAACGTCCTGACTTTC
TRBD2	TRBV5-1	.	TRBJ2-5	CASSLTSGQETQYF	TGCGCCAGCAGTCTGACTAGCGGACAAGAGACCCAGTACTTC
TRBD1	TRBV18	.	TRBJ1-5	CASSPSRTGDSNQPQHF	TGTGCCAGCTCACCATCCCGGACAGGAGATAGCAATCAGCCCCAGCATTTT
TRBD1	TRBV27	.	TRBJ2-1	CASSKTGEQFF	TGTGCCAGCAGTAAGACAGGGGAGCAGTTCTTC
.	TRBV4-1	.	TRBJ2-7	CASSGAGYEQYF	TGCGCCAGCAGTGGAGCTGGGTACGAGCAGTACTTC
.	TRBV4-3	.	TRBJ2-3	CASSQDRGGRTDTQYF	TGCGCCAGCAGCCAAGATCGAGGGGGACGCACAGATACGCAGTATTTT
.	TRBV5-1	.	TRBJ1-2	CASRPNRVAYGYTF	TGCGCCAGCAGACCTAACAGGGTTGCCTATGGCTACACCTTC
.	TRBV5-1	.	TRBJ1-1	CASSLTSAIMNTEAFF	TGCGCCAGCAGCTTGACGTCCGCGATAATGAACACTGAAGCTTTCTTT
TRBD1	TRBV12-5	.	TRBJ2-7	CASRPGQGAYEQYF	TGTGCTAGCCGCCCTGGACAGGGGGCCTACGAGCAGTACTTC
TRBD1	TRBV5-1	.	TRBJ2-1	CASSPITGGNEQFF	TGCGCCAGCAGCCCAATTACAGGGGGGAATGAGCAGTTCTTC